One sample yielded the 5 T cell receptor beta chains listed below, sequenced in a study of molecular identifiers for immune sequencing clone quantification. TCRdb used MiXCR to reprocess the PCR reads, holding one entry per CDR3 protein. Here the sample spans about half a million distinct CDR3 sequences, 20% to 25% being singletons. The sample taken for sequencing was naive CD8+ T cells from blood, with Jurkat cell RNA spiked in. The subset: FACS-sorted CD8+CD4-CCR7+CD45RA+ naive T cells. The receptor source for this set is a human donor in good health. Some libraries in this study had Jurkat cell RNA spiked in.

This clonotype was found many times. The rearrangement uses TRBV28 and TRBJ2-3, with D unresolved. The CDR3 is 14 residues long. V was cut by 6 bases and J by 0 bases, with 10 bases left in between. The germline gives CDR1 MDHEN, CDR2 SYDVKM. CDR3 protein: CASSPVGSTDTQYF. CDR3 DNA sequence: TGTGCCAGCAGCCCCGTCGGAAGCACAGATACGCAGTATTTT.

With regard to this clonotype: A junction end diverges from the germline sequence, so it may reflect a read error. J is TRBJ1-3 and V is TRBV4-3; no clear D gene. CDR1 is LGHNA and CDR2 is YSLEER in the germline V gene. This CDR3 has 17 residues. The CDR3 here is CASSQDGKGSSGNIIYF. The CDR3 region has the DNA TGCGCCAGCAGCCAAGATGGAAAGGGATCCTCTGGAAACATCATATATTTT.

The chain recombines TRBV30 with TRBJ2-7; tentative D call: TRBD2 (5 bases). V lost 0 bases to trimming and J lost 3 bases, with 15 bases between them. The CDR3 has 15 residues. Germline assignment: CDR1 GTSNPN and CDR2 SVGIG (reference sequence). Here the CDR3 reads CAWSVYAGPIYEQYF. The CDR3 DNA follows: TGTGCCTGGAGTGTCTACGCGGGTCCCATCTACGAGCAGTACTTC.

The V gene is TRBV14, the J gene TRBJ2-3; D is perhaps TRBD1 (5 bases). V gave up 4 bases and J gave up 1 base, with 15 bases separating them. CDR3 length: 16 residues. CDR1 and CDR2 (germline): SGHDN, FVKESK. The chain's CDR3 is CASSPGYFSGTDTQYF. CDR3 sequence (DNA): TGTGCCAGCAGCCCAGGGTACTTTAGTGGCACAGATACGCAGTATTTT.

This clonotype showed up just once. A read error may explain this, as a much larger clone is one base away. The CDR3 region has the DNA TGTGCCAGCAGTTCAGTTACGGGAGGGCCGGTAGAGCAGTGCTTC. Encoded protein: CASSSVTGGPVEQCF. This chain joins TRBV28 and TRBJ2-7; 8 bases are shared with TRBD2. The CDR3 is 15 residues long. Per germline, CDR1 MDHEN and CDR2 SYDVKM.